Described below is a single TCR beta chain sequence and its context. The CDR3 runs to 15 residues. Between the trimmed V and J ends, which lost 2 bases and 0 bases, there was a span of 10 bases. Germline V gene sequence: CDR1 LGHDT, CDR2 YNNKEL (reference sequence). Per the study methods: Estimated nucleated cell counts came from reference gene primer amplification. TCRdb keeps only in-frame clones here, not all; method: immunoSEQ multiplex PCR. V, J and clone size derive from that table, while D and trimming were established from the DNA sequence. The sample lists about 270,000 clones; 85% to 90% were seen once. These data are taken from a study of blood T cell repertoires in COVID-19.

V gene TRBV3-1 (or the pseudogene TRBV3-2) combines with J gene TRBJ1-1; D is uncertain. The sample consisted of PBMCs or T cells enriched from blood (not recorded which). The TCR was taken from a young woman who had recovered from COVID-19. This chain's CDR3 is CASSQPNRLNTEAFF. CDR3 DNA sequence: TGTGCCAGCAGCCAACCTAACAGATTGAACACTGAAGCTTTCTTT.